Below are 30 T cell receptor beta chains sequenced from a single sample in a study of metastatic and nonmetastatic thyroid tumors. TCRdb ran MiXCR on the PCR reads. The sample has about 20,000 clones; about a sixth are singletons. Until they underwent thyroid surgery, no patient had received any treatment. Sequenced material: blood. Receptors originate from a female donor with papillary thyroid cancer or a benign thyroid nodule (not recorded which). Some clones in this sample may be carry-over from other donors' samples.

The sample holds many counts of this clone. V and J are TRBV7-2 and TRBJ2-7; D unresolved. From germline, CDR1 is SGHTA and CDR2 FQGNSA. Trimming pared 3 bases from V and 2 bases from J, leaving 11 bases between. The CDR3 contains 14 residues. In DNA form, the CDR3 reads TGTGCCAGCAGCTTGAAGGGCGGACCCTACGAGCAGTACTTC. Residues: CASSLKGGPYEQYF. Complete variable domain (other parts from reference TRBV7-2 and TRBJ2-7): GAGVSQSPSNKVTEKGKDVELRCDPISGHTALYWYRQSLGQGLEFLIYFQGNSAPDKSGLPSDRFSAERTGGSVSTLTIQRTQQEDSAVYLCASSLKGGPYEQYFGPGTRLTVT.

At least ten counts were recorded for this clone. The J gene is TRBJ1-2, the V gene TRBV12-3 or TRBV12-4; D possibly corresponds to TRBD1 (6 bases). V shed 3 bases and J shed 8 bases, with 10 bases lying between them. The CDR3 totals 12 residues. CDR3 residues: CASSFTGKGYTF. DNA of the CDR3: TGTGCCAGCAGTTTTACAGGGAAGGGCTACACCTTC.

This clone was picked up many times. The V and J genes are TRBV7-9 and TRBJ1-5; D may be TRBD1 (6 bases). V shed 5 bases and J shed 2 bases, with 10 bases lying between them. Germline values: CDR1 SEHNR, CDR2 FQNEAQ (reference sequence). The CDR3 has 14 residues. The CDR3 DNA is TGTGCCAGCAGCCGCTCAGGGGGCAATCAGCCCCAGCATTTT. As protein: CASSRSGGNQPQHF.

In its sample, this clone was seen many times. Other DNA sequences within the sample encode an identical CDR3. The chain combines TRBV5-1 with TRBJ2-5, with 7 nucleotides matching TRBD2. The CDR3 extends over 16 amino acids. J gave up 0 bases and V 4 bases, and 9 bases lay outside the gene matches. CDR1 SGHRS and CDR2 YFSETQ come from the germline V gene. DNA of the CDR3: TGCGCCAGCAGCCCCGGGACGAGCGGGAACCAAGAGACCCAGTACTTC. The encoded protein is CASSPGTSGNQETQYF. Full variable domain (missing parts from reference TRBV5-1 and TRBJ2-5): KAGVTQTPRYLIKTRGQQVTLSCSPISGHRSVSWYQQTPGQGLQFLFEYFSETQRNKGNFPGRFSGRQFSNSRSEMNVSTLELGDSALYLCASSPGTSGNQETQYFGPGTRLLVL.

This clone was detected many times. V is TRBV5-6 and J is TRBJ2-2, with TRBD2 identical over 14 bases. The trim removed 5 bases at V and 0 bases at J, leaving 9 bases unmatched. Germline CDR1 is SGHDT and CDR2 is YYEEEE. The CDR3 extends over 19 amino acids. The CDR3 here is CASSKPTSGRASNTGELFF. The CDR3 DNA is TGTGCCAGCAGTAAACCGACTAGCGGGAGGGCCTCGAACACCGGGGAGCTGTTTTTT.

The table lists this clone with many counts. The V and J genes are TRBV28 and TRBJ1-6; D is uncertain. This CDR3 is built from 15 residues. Per germline, CDR1 MDHEN and CDR2 SYDVKM. Trimming took off 3 bases at V and 9 bases at J, with 15 bases between the two ends. In DNA form, the CDR3 reads TGTGCCAGCAGTTTGTTAGGGATAGGTGGTTCACCCCTCCACTTT. Its translation is CASSLLGIGGSPLHF.

This clone is termed medium-sized (0.01 to 0.1%). DNA for the CDR3: TGTGCCAGCAGTCCCCGGGACAATTCAAACACCATATATTTT. Its translation is CASSPRDNSNTIYF. The chain employs TRBV27 and TRBJ1-3, with D maybe TRBD1 (6 bases). Trimming stripped 5 bases from V and 6 bases from J, with 14 bases between. Germline V lookup: CDR1 MNHEY, CDR2 SMNVEV (reference sequence). This CDR3 comprises 14 residues.

This clone came up a few times. A single base separates this from a much larger clone, so it may be a read error. The rearrangement uses TRBV28 and TRBJ2-7; D is ambiguous. Germline CDR1 MDHEN, CDR2 SYDVKM. The CDR3 contains 12 residues. The V end lost 7 bases, the J end lost 3 bases, and 10 bases lay between the germline ends. CDR3 DNA sequence: TGTGCCAGCAACAAAGGAGACTACGAGCAGTACTTC. Translated, it gives CASNKGDYEQYF.

This clone occurred many times. This sequence joins TRBV3-1 and TRBJ2-6; tentative D call: TRBD1 (6 bases). Germline assignment: CDR1 LGHDT and CDR2 YNNKEL (reference sequence). The length of the CDR3 is 17 residues. Trimming removed 0 bases at V and 2 bases at J, with 11 bases between. CDR3 loop: CASSQEGPGAGANVLTF. CDR3 nucleotides: TGTGCCAGCAGCCAAGAAGGTCCAGGGGCTGGGGCCAACGTCCTGACTTTC.

The sample holds many counts of this clone. The DNA of the CDR3 is TGTGCCACCAGCAGCCGTGGTATTAGTGAAGCTTTCTTT. Translating gives CATSSRGISEAFF. The chain recombines TRBV15 with TRBJ1-1; no reliable D call. The V end was cut by 3 bases, the J end by 7 bases, with 12 bases between. The CDR3 runs to 13 residues. Germline values: CDR1 LNHNV, CDR2 YYDKDF (reference sequence). Complete variable domain (other parts from reference TRBV15 and TRBJ1-1): DAMVIQNPRYQVTQFGKPVTLSCSQTLNHNVMYWYQQKSSQAPKLLFHYYDKDFNNEADTPDNFQSRRPNTSFCFLDIRSPGLGDTAMYLCATSSRGISEAFFGQGTRLTVV.

To note about this clone: This clone may be a read error of a much larger clone one base away. The chain carries TRBV6-1 and TRBJ2-5; 7 positions agree with TRBD2. This CDR3 is 15 amino acids long. Trimming cost V 5 bases and J 6 bases; bases outside gene matches: 12. Germline CDR1 and CDR2: MNHNS and SASEGT. The CDR3 region is CASSHLAEGAKTQYF. CDR3 nucleotides: TGTGCCAGCAGTCACCTAGCGGAAGGGGCAAAGACCCAGTACTTC.

This clone showed up many times. The chain employs TRBV9 and TRBJ2-2; possibly TRBD1 for D (5 bases). V lost 2 bases, J lost 3 bases, and 8 bases lay in between. CDR1 and CDR2 from the germline V gene are SGDLS and YYNGEE. The CDR3 spans 14 residues. The CDR3 DNA follows: TGTGCCAGCAGCGTCGACAGTCACACCGGGGAGCTGTTTTTT. This encodes CASSVDSHTGELFF.

In its sample, this clone was seen many times. The germline gene is not matched at one end of the junction; a read error may be the cause. CDR3 in amino acids: CASGLSGSTDTQYF. The CDR3 bases are TGCGCCAGCGGCTTGAGCGGAAGCACAGATACGCAGTATTTT. V usage is TRBV5-1 and J usage is TRBJ2-3; D is perhaps TRBD2 (5 bases). Germline CDR1 SGHRS, CDR2 YFSETQ. The CDR3 has 14 amino acids. The entire variable domain, with the rest obtained from reference TRBV5-1 and TRBJ2-3, is as follows: KAGVTQTPRYLIKTRGQQVTLSCSPISGHRSVSWYQQTPGQGLQFLFEYFSETQRNKGNFPGRFSGRQFSNSRSEMNVSTLELGDSALYLCASGLSGSTDTQYFGPGTRLTVL.

This rearrangement joins TRBV6-5 to TRBJ2-7; 7 bases are shared with TRBD2. CDR3 length: 17 residues. CDR1 and CDR2 (germline): MNHEY, SVGAGI. V shed 0 bases and J 5 bases; nucleotides not matched to a gene: 13. The CDR3 sequence: CASSYSTRKGLPNEQYF. Written as DNA, the CDR3 is TGTGCCAGCAGTTACTCCACAAGAAAGGGACTACCCAACGAGCAGTACTTC.

This chain links TRBV18 with TRBJ2-7; D ambiguous. CDR3 length: 13 residues. Germline V gene data show CDR1 as KGHSH and CDR2 as LQKENI. V shed 6 bases and J shed 2 bases, with 11 bases lying between them. The CDR3 region has the DNA TGTGCCAGCTCCCCCTTTCACCCCTACGAGCAGTACTTC. The encoded protein is CASSPFHPYEQYF.

In this sample, this clone turned up many times. The V call is TRBV12-3 or TRBV12-4, the J call TRBJ2-3; 10 nucleotides agree with TRBD2. After removal of 6 bases from V and 4 bases from J, the junction contained 4 bases not matched to a gene. CDR3 size: 14 residues. The CDR3 nucleotides read TGTGCCAGCAGCGACAGCGGGAGGGCAGATACGCAGTATTTT. This sequence encodes CASSDSGRADTQYF.

This clone rates as medium-sized. The chain couples TRBV4-3 to TRBJ2-2; no reliable D call. Germline CDR1 reads LGHNA; CDR2 reads YSLEER. V lost 4 bases and J lost 5, with 11 bases in between. The CDR3 is made up of 14 amino acids. CDR3 loop: CASSPTRATGELFF. CDR3 sequence (DNA): TGCGCCAGCAGCCCCACACGGGCTACCGGGGAGCTGTTTTTT.

This clone was seen ten or more times. Other DNA sequences of this sample code for an identical CDR3. The rearrangement joins TRBV19 to TRBJ2-4; the D gene is possibly TRBD1 (6 bases). Germline values: CDR1 LNHDA, CDR2 SQIVND (reference sequence). Trimming left V 4 bases short and J 4 bases short, with 14 bases between. The CDR3 consists of 15 residues. The CDR3 DNA sequence: TGTGCCAGTAGTACCACCGGGACAAATAAAAACATTCAGTACTTC. Amino acids: CASSTTGTNKNIQYF.

This clone showed up many times. V and J are TRBV6-1 and TRBJ2-7, with 9 bases aligning to TRBD2. The germline V gene has CDR1 MNHNS and CDR2 SASEGT. V shed 1 base and J 0 bases; nucleotides not matched to a gene: 1. This CDR3 has 15 residues. Here the CDR3 DNA reads TGTGCCAGCAGTGAAGGGACTAGCGCCTCCTACGAGCAGTACTTC. It yields the protein CASSEGTSASYEQYF.

This clone occurred many times. The chain combines TRBV7-2 with TRBJ1-4, with TRBD1 identical over 9 bases. V lost 2 bases and J lost 6; bases outside the gene matches: 1. Germline lookup yields CDR1 SGHTA and CDR2 FQGNSA. The length of the CDR3 is 14 residues. Here the CDR3 reads CASSLRQGDEKLFF. The DNA of the CDR3 is TGTGCCAGCAGCTTAAGACAGGGGGATGAAAAACTGTTTTTT.

This clone was found many times. DNA for the CDR3: TGTGCCAGCTCACCAAGGGAGGGGCCCGAGCAGTACTTC. It specifies CASSPREGPEQYF. This sequence joins TRBV18 and TRBJ2-7, with TRBD2 identical over 7 bases. Germline trimming cut 2 bases from V and 6 bases from J; bases unmatched to any gene: 4. The germline V gene encodes CDR1 KGHSH and CDR2 LQKENI. The CDR3 loop spans 13 amino acids. Full variable domain (rest looked up from reference TRBV18 and TRBJ2-7): NAGVMQNPRHLVRRRGQEARLRCSPMKGHSHVYWYRQLPEEGLKFMVYLQKENIIDESGMPKERFSAEFPKEGPSILRIQQVVRGDSAAYFCASSPREGPEQYFGPGTRLTVT.

At least ten counts were recorded for this clone. This sequence joins TRBV28 and TRBJ2-7; 8 positions match TRBD2. The germline CDR1 and CDR2 sequences are MDHEN and SYDVKM. Germline trimming cut 7 bases from V and 0 bases from J; bases unmatched to any gene: 5. The CDR3 is 14 residues long. Here the CDR3 DNA reads TGTGCCAGCAAGTTACTAGCGGACTCCTACGAGCAGTACTTC. Translating gives CASKLLADSYEQYF.

This clone has ten or more counts. The chain couples TRBV3-1 to TRBJ2-5; 8 bases align to TRBD2. With V trimmed by 1 base and J by 1 base, 8 bases remained unmatched. The germline V gene has CDR1 LGHDT and CDR2 YNNKEL (reference sequence). The CDR3 consists of 17 residues. CDR3 sequence: CASSQVTLAGFQETQYF. CDR3 in DNA: TGTGCCAGCAGCCAAGTTACCTTAGCGGGATTCCAAGAGACCCAGTACTTC.

The sample holds many counts of this clone. The chain links TRBV5-1 to TRBJ2-5; 10 bases agree with TRBD1. In germline, CDR1 is SGHRS, CDR2 YFSETQ. The CDR3 has 15 residues. The V gene end was trimmed by 0 bases and the J gene end by 3 bases; junction bases not matched to a gene: 2. CDR3 sequence: CASSLEGTGEETQYF. CDR3 coding DNA: TGCGCCAGCAGCTTGGAAGGGACAGGGGAAGAGACCCAGTACTTC.

This clone has ten or more counts. The chain couples TRBV7-9 to TRBJ1-5; D not certain. The CDR3 length is 12 residues. Trimming pared 4 bases from V and 4 bases from J, leaving 5 bases between. The germline V gene has CDR1 SEHNR and CDR2 FQNEAQ (reference sequence). In DNA, the CDR3 is TGTGCCAGCAGCTACGCAAATCAGCCCCAGCATTTT. Translation: CASSYANQPQHF.

There are many counts of this clone. CDR3 protein: CASSLVSLDGGELFF. The CDR3 nucleotides are TGTGCCAGCAGCTTAGTTAGTCTAGATGGCGGGGAGCTGTTTTTT. The V call is TRBV11-2, the J call TRBJ2-2; no definite D call. The CDR3 has 15 amino acids. Trimming took 1 base from V and 7 from J, leaving 13 bases between them. Germline V gene lookup returns CDR1 SGHAT and CDR2 FQNNGV.

The chain carries TRBV3-1 and TRBJ2-2; D uncertain. From germline, CDR1 is LGHDT and CDR2 YNNKEL (reference sequence). This CDR3 is 12 amino acids long. V was shortened by 4 bases and J by 9 bases, with 9 bases between the two germline ends. Here the CDR3 DNA reads TGTGCCAGCAGCCCGCGTAGTCGGGAGCTGTTTTTT. Encoded protein: CASSPRSRELFF.

This clone was detected many times. The V and J genes are TRBV6-2 or TRBV6-3 and TRBJ2-7, with unresolved D. Germline values: CDR1 MNHEY, CDR2 SVGEGT. The V end lost 5 bases, the J end lost 7 bases, and 15 bases lay between the germline ends. This CDR3 region has 13 residues. CDR3 region: CASSPQENWEQYF. In DNA, the CDR3 is TGTGCCAGCAGTCCGCAGGAGAATTGGGAGCAGTACTTC.

This clone has a count of ten or more. The chain couples TRBV27 to TRBJ2-7; D is possibly TRBD2 (5 bases). Looked up from germline, CDR1 is MNHEY and CDR2 is SMNVEV (reference sequence). The CDR3 is 15 residues long. Deletions cut 3 bases from V and 3 bases from J, with 15 bases between. CDR3 sequence (DNA): TGTGCCAGCAGTTTGTCGGCTAGCACTTACTACGAGCAGTACTTC. Amino acids: CASSLSASTYYEQYF.

At least ten counts were recorded for this clone. V and J are TRBV18 and TRBJ2-1, with 11 nucleotides matching TRBD1. The V and J ends lost 5 bases and 3 bases, in that order; junction bases with no gene match: 6. The CDR3 covers 16 residues. Germline CDR1 KGHSH, CDR2 LQKENI. This chain's CDR3 is CASSSAGTGGYNEQFF. The CDR3 bases are TGTGCCAGCTCATCAGCCGGGACAGGGGGCTACAATGAGCAGTTCTTC.